This note documents a single TCR beta chain sequence. Its antigen remains undetermined. Base qualities were left out, and no much larger clone turns up one base away. This entry is derived from a study of T-cell memory formation after mild COVID-19 (dated by TCRdb to the early 2020s). At the level of the whole study: TCR sequence clusters from the two donors were found to be largely donor specific. Two young, previously healthy adult volunteers made up the cohort, one male and one female. In two donors, T-cell clones that expanded and contracted after mild COVID-19 were followed by sequencing TCRalpha and TCRbeta repertoires longitudinally. On the study overall, not on this receptor specifically: Some responding clones were found in pre-infection memory, which suggests that pre-existing cross-reactive memory T cells took part in the SARS-CoV-2 response. SARS-CoV-2 specificity of the second-wave clones peaking on day 37 was not confirmed. Clones that contracted from day 15 to 85 showed balanced CD4/CD8 phenotypes, whereas a second wave of clones that expanded from day 15 to 37 leaned towards CD4+. The study covered only two mild cases, and larger cohorts including severe cases with pre-infection samples were considered necessary. Contracting CD4+ clones turned up mainly in the CM and EM memory subsets, whereas EMRA was where CD8+ clones were enriched.

Ficoll-Paque density gradient centrifugation was the method used to isolate PBMCs. Sequenced on an Illumina NovaSeq 6000. Using 5'RACE with constant-segment primers, TCRalpha and TCRbeta cDNA libraries were constructed, with sample barcodes and unique molecular identifiers added in the process. Trizol reagent was used to extract RNA from every sample. Amplification of the libraries took two PCR steps, and the second step added a second sample barcode plus Illumina TruSeq adapters. Libraries were sequenced on an Illumina NovaSeq with 2 x 150 bp paired-end reads. As for how the authors treated the data: Demultiplexing of reads and collapsing into UMI-guided consensus sequences were performed with migec v1.2.7. Using mixcr v2.1.11, the UMI consensuses were aligned to TRA and TRB V and J templates and assembled into clonotypes. A clonotype was counted as expanded or contracted only if both edgeR and NoisET called the change significant, with noise models trained on biological replicates. For edgeR calls, a false discovery rate-adjusted p below 0.01 and a log2 fold-change threshold of 1 were applied. As an exploratory analysis of dynamics, PCA with hierarchical clustering was applied to max-normalized trajectories of the 1000 most abundant clonotypes. Separately sequenced CD4+ and CD8+ repertoires were used to assign the CD4 or CD8 phenotype of responding clones. The public reads were run again by TCRdb, first through fastp at Q25 and then through MiXCR, and only productive beta chains were kept. Records with the same CDR3 protein are collapsed into one entry carrying the most frequent genes and DNA. TCRdb assigned the V and J calls; the authors' analysis was not used. Within this sample are about 360,000 distinct CDR3 sequences, with roughly 14% of them counted one time only. The ten top clones hold about 22% of the sample.

The sample comprised PBMCs or a T cell subset sorted from them (not recorded which). The clonotype was recovered from a man younger than 30 who had mild COVID-19 (a few samples of this study predate the infection). The sample titles of this study are shuffled in the database, so cell type and time point are left out; the donor was told from shared clones.

The CDR3 corresponds to CATRDWGGDTQYF. The bases are TGTGCCACCAGAGACTGGGGCGGAGATACGCAGTATTTT. The rearrangement joined TRBV15 to TRBJ2-3, and TRBD1 may be the D gene, going by 5 matching bases. From cysteine to phenylalanine, the CDR3 is 13 amino acids long. Only the CDR3 DNA is retained, 39 bases long and in frame from the first base. The germline V gene (reference sequence) provides CDR1 LNHNV and CDR2 YYDKDF. V lost 6 bases and J lost 5 bases; the stretch between them is 12 bases long.